This T cell receptor (beta chain) comes out of a study of CD8 T cells in ankylosing spondylitis. Quantitative 5'-RACE was performed with molecular barcodes, and it yielded the TCR beta libraries. TCRdb used MiXCR to reprocess the 5' RACE reads, holding one entry per CDR3 protein. The sample has roughly 280,000 distinct CDR3 sequences, 20% seen once. The junction had 12 bases not matched to a gene; V was cut back by 6 bases and J by 2 bases. This CDR3 spans 16 amino acids. Germline CDR1 and CDR2: MNHNS and SASEGT. The chain uses TRBV6-1 and TRBJ1-2; TRBD1 aligns across 7 bases. The TCR was taken from a male donor with ankylosing spondylitis or in good health (not recorded which). The source material was blood, either unsorted or a sorted T cell fraction (not recorded which). This CDR3 reads CASSQGWAGGNYGYTF. CDR3 in DNA: TGTGCCAGCAGCCAAGGTTGGGCAGGGGGGAACTATGGCTACACCTTC.